A single sample is the source of the 17 T cell receptor beta chains below, sequenced in a study of T cell responses to AZD1222 COVID-19 vaccine listed by TCRdb under 2021. Interpreted using the paper, the time point label stands for: baseline before first vaccination. The treatment or condition label corresponds to: meningococcal conjugate vaccine given as trial control. Library preparation employed the immunoSEQ multiplex PCR assay. What TCRdb holds here is the immuneACCESS table cut down to in-frame rearrangements. Part of the clones is not present; checked against another copy, under half of the missing clones reflect an unresolved V gene, and the others are unexplained. This sample is represented by about 93,000 clones; around 92% of them were singletons. Less than 3.5% of the sample lies in the top ten. The sequences come from peripheral blood, collected on day 0 of MenACWY control vaccination. These receptors originate from an adult in good health.

The chain recombines TRBV6-5 with TRBJ1-1; TRBD1 might be the D (5 bases). Germline V lookup: CDR1 MNHEY, CDR2 SVGAGI. V was clipped by 2 bases and J by 9 bases, with 16 bases between them. The CDR3 has 14 amino acids. The CDR3 spells CASSYNFGAVQAFF. The CDR3 DNA reads as TGTGCCAGCAGTTACAACTTTGGGGCGGTGCAAGCTTTCTTT.

The chain carries TRBV29-1 and TRBJ1-2; maybe TRBD1 (5 bases). Germline loops: CDR1 SQVTM, CDR2 ANQGSEA. V dropped 3 bases and J dropped 6 bases, with 23 bases sitting between them. CDR3 length equals 16 residues. CDR3 loop: CSVEERAWDGSDGYTF. The CDR3 DNA is TGCAGCGTTGAGGAGCGGGCCTGGGACGGGTCCGATGGCTACACCTTC. Combining the CDR3 with reference TRBV29-1 and TRBJ1-2 gives the whole variable domain SAVISQKPSRDICQRGTSLTIQCQVDSQVTMMFWYRQQPGQSLTLIATANQGSEATYESGFVIDKFPISRPNLTFSTLTVSNMSPEDSSIYLCSVEERAWDGSDGYTFGSGTRLTVV.

The J gene is TRBJ1-3, the V gene TRBV5-1; tentative D call: TRBD1 (6 bases). Looked up from germline, CDR1 is SGHRS and CDR2 is YFSETQ. The V gene lost 4 bases and the J gene lost 4 bases, with 15 bases spanning the gap. The CDR3 has 15 amino acids. The CDR3 region has the DNA TGCGCCAGCAGCGCCTCAGGGGCAGGAGGAAACACCATATATTTT. As protein: CASSASGAGGNTIYF.

The chain combines TRBV3-1 (or the pseudogene TRBV3-2) with TRBJ1-6; maybe TRBD1 (5 bases). Trimming removed 1 base at V and 9 bases at J, with 13 bases between. The CDR3 has 15 amino acids. Germline-derived CDR1 and CDR2 are LGHDT and YNNKEL (reference sequence). CDR3: CASSQVGLGGSPLHF. The DNA of the CDR3 is TGTGCCAGCAGCCAAGTCGGGTTGGGGGGTTCACCCCTCCACTTT.

The sample holds one count of this clone. The rearrangement links TRBV7-9 to TRBJ2-1, with D possibly being TRBD1 or TRBD2 (6 bases each). Per germline, CDR1 SEHNR and CDR2 FQNEAQ (reference sequence). The CDR3 contains 14 residues. Trimming removed 1 base from V and 9 bases from J, with 13 bases in between. CDR3 DNA: TGTGCCAGCAGCTTAGTAACAGGGCGGGGTGAGCAGTTCTTC. Amino acid sequence: CASSLVTGRGEQFF.

The V call is TRBV6-2 or TRBV6-3, the J call TRBJ1-5; 9 bases align to TRBD1. The CDR3 spans 14 residues. With V trimmed by 4 bases and J by 6 bases, 4 bases remained unmatched. CDR1 is MNHEY and CDR2 is SVGEGT in the germline V gene. DNA of the CDR3: TGTGCCAGCAGTTTACAGGGGGCTGTTCAGCCCCAGCATTTT. It is translated as CASSLQGAVQPQHF.

V and J are TRBV9 and TRBJ2-2; D remains ambiguous. V was clipped by 0 bases and J by 4 bases, with 13 bases between them. Per germline, CDR1 SGDLS and CDR2 YYNGEE. The CDR3 contains 16 residues. The chain's CDR3 is CASSVGPLHITGELFF. The CDR3 bases are TGTGCCAGCAGCGTAGGGCCACTCCATATCACCGGGGAGCTGTTTTTT.

For the CDR3, the DNA is TGTGCCAGCAGCTCCGGGGGGGGCACAGATACGCAGTATTTT. Encoded protein: CASSSGGGTDTQYF. This chain uses TRBV27 with TRBJ2-3, with 8 bases identical to TRBD2. This CDR3 is 14 amino acids long. V lost 6 bases and J lost 1; bases outside the gene matches: 3. The V gene's germline CDR1 is MNHEY and CDR2 SMNVEV (reference sequence).

The chain joins TRBV18 to TRBJ1-1; D perhaps matches TRBD1 (6 bases). The CDR3 runs to 15 residues. CDR1 is KGHSH and CDR2 is LQKENI in the germline V gene. Trimming left V 3 bases short and J 0 bases short, with 11 bases between. CDR3 coding DNA: TGTGCCAGCTCACCTCGACAGGTGATGAACACTGAAGCTTTCTTT. This codes for CASSPRQVMNTEAFF.

V and J are TRBV18 and TRBJ1-1; 7 bases map to TRBD1. The germline CDR1 and CDR2 sequences are KGHSH and LQKENI. The J segment lost 7 bases and the V segment lost 4 bases, leaving 12 bases of the junction unmatched. The CDR3 extends over 15 amino acids. CDR3 DNA: TGTGCCAGCTCACTGCAGGAACAGGGGCCGCATGAAGCTTTCTTT. Amino acid sequence: CASSLQEQGPHEAFF.

V gene TRBV6-5 combines with J gene TRBJ2-7; 7 bases line up with TRBD1. CDR1 MNHEY and CDR2 SVGAGI come from the germline V gene. With 6 bases clipped from V and 4 bases from J, the junction kept 6 bases outside the gene matches. This CDR3 is built from 13 residues. The CDR3 loop is CASSMGQRYEQYF. The CDR3, as DNA: TGTGCCAGCAGCATGGGACAGCGGTACGAGCAGTACTTC.

The chain links TRBV30 to TRBJ1-4; 9 bases match TRBD1. J gave up 3 bases and V 5 bases, and 7 bases lay outside the gene matches. Germline values: CDR1 GTSNPN, CDR2 SVGIG (reference sequence). The length of the CDR3 is 15 residues. In nucleotides, the CDR3 is TGTGCCTGGGGCGGACAGGGGACCCCTAATGAAAAACTGTTTTTT. This translates into CAWGGQGTPNEKLFF.

This chain joins TRBV18 and TRBJ2-5; 13 bases align to TRBD2. Losses at the gene ends were 4 bases for V and 12 bases for J; bases not matched to a gene: 2. The CDR3 sequence is 12 residues long. Germline CDR1 is KGHSH and CDR2 is LQKENI. The CDR3 loop is CASSLGLAGEYF. The CDR3 region has the DNA TGTGCCAGCTCACTCGGACTAGCGGGGGAGTACTTC.

The chain recombines TRBV19 with TRBJ2-2; a possible D gene is TRBD1 (5 bases). The CDR3 totals 15 residues. Germline CDR1 is LNHDA and CDR2 is SQIVND (reference sequence). V shed 7 bases and J shed 0 bases, with 12 bases lying between them. The CDR3: CASTAPDTNTGELFF. The CDR3 DNA follows: TGTGCCAGTACCGCCCCGGACACGAACACCGGGGAGCTGTTTTTT.

V is TRBV7-6 and J is TRBJ2-2; 9 bases align to TRBD1. V lost 5 bases and J lost 3; bases outside the gene matches: 4. Germline V gene data show CDR1 as SGHVS and CDR2 as FNYEAQ. This CDR3 has 15 residues. The CDR3 DNA follows: TGTGCCAGCAGCCTGGGACAGGGCCACACCGGGGAGCTGTTTTTT. Protein product: CASSLGQGHTGELFF.

The V and J genes are TRBV30 and TRBJ2-5, with TRBD2 identical over 10 bases. Germline V gives CDR1 GTSNPN, CDR2 SVGIG (reference sequence). The ends lost 4 bases at V and 0 bases at J; junction bases unmatched: 8. The CDR3 sequence is 16 residues long. CDR3 sequence: CAWNAVAGGYQETQYF. In DNA form, the CDR3 reads TGTGCCTGGAACGCCGTAGCGGGGGGCTACCAAGAGACCCAGTACTTC. Full variable domain (missing parts from reference TRBV30 and TRBJ2-5): SQTIHQWPATLVQPVGSPLSLECTVEGTSNPNLYWYRQAAGRGLQLLFYSVGIGQISSEVPQNLSASRPQDRQFILSSKKLLLSDSGFYLCAWNAVAGGYQETQYFGPGTRLLVL.

The chain recombines TRBV5-1 with TRBJ1-4, with D hard to call. Per germline, CDR1 SGHRS and CDR2 YFSETQ. This CDR3 comprises 13 residues. The V end was cut by 7 bases, the J end by 4 bases, with 11 bases between. Written as DNA, the CDR3 is TGCGCCAGCGCATTCGACTTTAATGAAAAACTGTTTTTT. The encoded protein is CASAFDFNEKLFF.